This T cell receptor beta chain was recovered during a study of blood T cell repertoires in COVID-19. Germline-derived CDR1 and CDR2 are MNHEY and SVGAGI. The length of the CDR3 is 11 residues. V was clipped by 5 bases and J by 4 bases, with 3 bases between them. Participant reports of clinical history set cohort assignment. The repertoire was sequenced with immunoSEQ multiplex PCR; TCRdb's copy has only in-frame clones and lacks some. Of more than 200,000 clones in the sample, approximately 86% were seen once. Sequenced input: PBMCs or T cells enriched from blood (not recorded which). The chain joins TRBV6-5 to TRBJ1-3; no reliable D call. The receptor comes from a woman aged 45 to 65 who had recovered from COVID-19. CDR3: CASSLGNTIYF. The CDR3 DNA sequence: TGTGCCAGCAGTCTCGGAAACACCATATATTTT.